The 26 T cell receptor beta chains in this list originate from one sample, sequenced in a study of T cell changes during pregnancy in multiple sclerosis. Sequencing was performed with immunoSEQ multiplex PCR; in TCRdb, only in-frame clones are kept and a portion is missing. The sample holds approximately 97,000 clones, 91% seen once. Material: peripheral blood, obtained after pregnancy. Every receptor here comes from a female donor in good health, enrolled as a control in a pregnancy study.

V is TRBV19 and J is TRBJ1-6; D may be TRBD1 (5 bases). This CDR3 has 14 amino acids. Trimming stripped 2 bases from V and 8 bases from J, with 10 bases between. Looked up from germline, CDR1 is LNHDA and CDR2 is SQIVND (reference sequence). CDR3 nucleotides: TGTGCCAGTAGTATAAAGGACAAAGATTCACCCCTCCACTTT. As protein: CASSIKDKDSPLHF. Drawing the rest from reference TRBV19 and TRBJ1-6, the complete variable domain is DGGITQSPKYLFRKEGQNVTLSCEQNLNHDAMYWYRQDPGQGLRLIYYSQIVNDFQKGDIAEGYSVSREKKESFPLTVTSAQKNPTAFYLCASSIKDKDSPLHFGNGTRLTVT.

This clone was recorded once. The chain carries TRBV7-9 and TRBJ2-1; 7 nucleotides match TRBD1. The CDR3 sequence is 14 residues long. CDR1 is SEHNR, CDR2 FQNEAQ, per germline (reference sequence). Trimming took 5 bases from V and 6 from J; bases not matched to a gene: 7. CDR3 amino acids: CASSPPGQINEQFF. In DNA form, the CDR3 reads TGTGCCAGCAGCCCCCCGGGACAGATCAATGAGCAGTTCTTC.

This clone was found once. The V call is TRBV4-3, the J call TRBJ1-2, with D possibly matching TRBD1 (6 bases). CDR1 is LGHNA, CDR2 YSLEER, per germline. This CDR3 comprises 16 residues. Trimming stripped 0 bases from V and 4 bases from J, with 15 bases between. CDR3 nucleotide sequence: TGCGCCAGCAGCCAAGAACTCAGGGGATCCAGCTATGGCTACACCTTC. Encoded protein: CASSQELRGSSYGYTF.

The chain is built from TRBV4-3 and TRBJ1-5; no reliable D call. The length of the CDR3 is 14 residues. In germline, CDR1 is LGHNA, CDR2 YSLEER. V dropped 0 bases and J dropped 4 bases, with 7 bases sitting between them. The CDR3 spells CASSQDLGNQPQHF. DNA for the CDR3: TGCGCCAGCAGCCAAGACCTCGGGAATCAGCCCCAGCATTTT.

This chain joins TRBV11-2 and TRBJ2-7; the D gene is possibly TRBD1 (6 bases). Germline V gene sequence: CDR1 SGHAT, CDR2 FQNNGV. With 5 bases removed from V and 6 bases from J, the gap between germline ends came to 17 bases. The CDR3 has 14 amino acids. The chain's CDR3 is CASSLPVGGSEQYF. The CDR3 DNA reads TGTGCCAGCAGCCTTCCGGTTGGGGGCAGCGAGCAGTACTTC.

This clone was seen only once. V and J are TRBV5-4 and TRBJ2-1, with D tentatively TRBD2 (5 bases). CDR1 is SGHNT and CDR2 is YYREEE in the germline V gene (reference sequence). The CDR3 is 14 amino acids. The V end lost 1 base, the J end lost 12 bases, and 17 bases lay between the germline ends. The CDR3 sequence is CASSLLSSLPGQFF. In DNA form, the CDR3 reads TGTGCCAGCAGCTTGTTATCTAGCCTCCCGGGGCAGTTCTTC.

The chain employs TRBV6-1 and TRBJ2-5; 7 bases line up with TRBD2. With V trimmed by 7 bases and J by 3 bases, 5 bases remained unmatched. CDR3 size: 13 residues. Per germline, CDR1 MNHNS and CDR2 SASEGT. CDR3 coding DNA: TGTGCCAGCACACGGGGAGGGGAAGAGACCCAGTACTTC. It yields the protein CASTRGGEETQYF.

This clone turned up a few times. This chain connects TRBV5-6 to TRBJ2-7; TRBD1 agrees at 8 bases. From germline, CDR1 is SGHDT and CDR2 YYEEEE. This CDR3 contains 16 residues. V gave up 5 bases and J gave up 1 base; unmatched junction bases: 11. The CDR3 here is CASRELTGQGSYEQYF. CDR3 nucleotides: TGTGCCAGCAGAGAATTAACAGGACAGGGTTCCTACGAGCAGTACTTC.

The V and J genes are TRBV14 and TRBJ1-1; TRBD1 matches at 10 bases. The V segment lost 3 bases and the J segment 4 bases; nucleotides outside the gene matches: 5. The CDR3 has 15 amino acids. Per germline, CDR1 SGHDN and CDR2 FVKESK. The DNA for the CDR3 is TGTGCCAGCAGCCATTGGGACAGGGGTACCACTGAAGCTTTCTTT. Protein: CASSHWDRGTTEAFF.

The genes are TRBV5-1 and TRBJ2-2; TRBD1 matches at 9 bases. This CDR3 contains 15 residues. Per the germline V gene, CDR1 is SGHRS and CDR2 is YFSETQ. Trimming removed 5 bases from V and 4 bases from J; junction bases left unmatched: 6. CDR3 DNA sequence: TGCGCCAGCAGTAAACAGGGGGCGAGCACCGGGGAGCTGTTTTTT. It is translated as CASSKQGASTGELFF.

This rearrangement joins TRBV29-1 to TRBJ1-1, with TRBD1 matching over 9 bases. The CDR3 contains 14 residues. V dropped 4 bases and J dropped 7; count of bases not matched to a gene: 10. Germline V gene data show CDR1 as SQVTM and CDR2 as ANQGSEA. CDR3 residues: CSVGRADRGSEAFF. The CDR3 coding sequence is TGCAGCGTTGGCCGCGCGGACAGGGGTAGTGAAGCTTTCTTT.

The chain employs TRBV5-5 and TRBJ1-1; 7 bases line up with TRBD1. The CDR3 consists of 15 residues. Germline CDR1 SGHKS, CDR2 YYEKEE (reference sequence). Trimming at V came to 0 bases and at J to 3 bases, leaving 5 bases not matched to a gene. DNA for the CDR3: TGTGCCAGCAGCTTGGTAGGCCAGGGGGACACTGAAGCTTTCTTT. The encoded protein is CASSLVGQGDTEAFF.

The chain joins TRBV4-2 to TRBJ2-2, with D hard to call. The germline V and J ends were trimmed by 0 bases and 6 bases, with 14 bases remaining between them. The CDR3 length is 16 residues. Germline-derived CDR1 and CDR2 are LGHNA and YNFKEQ. CDR3 residues: CASSQDDNFPAGELFF. As DNA, the CDR3 is TGTGCCAGCAGCCAAGACGATAACTTCCCGGCCGGGGAGCTGTTTTTT.

The CDR3 nucleotides are TGTGCCAGCAGCTTAGTTCGGTACACTGAAGCTTTCTTT. This translates into CASSLVRYTEAFF. This chain joins TRBV7-3 and TRBJ1-1; no reliable D call. V was pared by 2 bases and J by 3 bases, with 7 bases between. The germline gives CDR1 SGHTA, CDR2 FQGTGA. The CDR3 contains 13 residues.

This chain links TRBV18 with TRBJ1-6; 8 bases are a match to TRBD1. The CDR3 is 14 amino acids. The V segment lost 6 bases and the J segment 10 bases; nucleotides outside the gene matches: 8. Germline V lookup: CDR1 KGHSH, CDR2 LQKENI. The CDR3 DNA reads TGTGCCAGCTCCCCCGACAGGGGTGGCTCACCCCTCCACTTT. Protein product: CASSPDRGGSPLHF.

The chain recombines TRBV7-2 with TRBJ2-1; 12 nucleotides match TRBD2. The V segment lost 5 bases and the J segment 9 bases; nucleotides outside the gene matches: 8. The CDR3 length is 15 residues. CDR1 is SGHTA and CDR2 is FQGNSA in the germline V gene. DNA for the CDR3: TGTGCCAGCAGCCTTCTAGCGGGGGGGCCCAGTGAGCAGTTCTTC. It codes for CASSLLAGGPSEQFF.

This rearrangement joins TRBV7-2 to TRBJ1-6; 9 bases map to TRBD1. Per germline, CDR1 SGHTA and CDR2 FQGNSA. The CDR3 has 17 amino acids. V was pared by 3 bases and J by 8 bases, with 11 bases of the junction left unmatched. The CDR3, as DNA: TGTGCCAGCAGCTTCATTCTACCGGGACAGGGACATTCACCCCTCCACTTT. It is translated as CASSFILPGQGHSPLHF.

The chain joins TRBV6-6 to TRBJ1-2; 10 bases match TRBD1. Germline-derived CDR1 and CDR2 are MNHNY and SVGAGI (reference sequence). There are 15 residues in the CDR3. After removal of 5 bases from V and 2 bases from J, the junction contained 5 bases not matched to a gene. The CDR3 loop is CASSPPTGGNYGYTF. The CDR3 DNA is TGTGCCAGCAGTCCGCCGACAGGGGGCAACTATGGCTACACCTTC.

This chain joins TRBV15 and TRBJ1-5, with D hard to call. CDR1 LNHNV and CDR2 YYDKDF come from the germline V gene (reference sequence). V dropped 3 bases and J dropped 4 bases, with 10 bases sitting between them. The length of the CDR3 is 14 residues. The CDR3 protein is CATSSAGINQPQHF. The CDR3 DNA sequence: TGTGCCACCAGCAGTGCAGGCATTAATCAGCCCCAGCATTTT.

The chain links TRBV4-3 to TRBJ1-2, with TRBD1 identical over 11 bases. V was pared by 3 bases and J by 4 bases, with 4 bases of the junction left unmatched. Germline values: CDR1 LGHNA, CDR2 YSLEER. The CDR3 contains 15 residues. The CDR3 sequence is CASSQGTGGTYGYTF. The CDR3 DNA is TGCGCCAGCAGCCAGGGGACAGGGGGGACCTATGGCTACACCTTC.

The V call is TRBV5-6, the J call TRBJ2-1, with TRBD2 matching 7 bases. This CDR3 contains 16 residues. CDR1 and CDR2 (germline): SGHDT, YYEEEE. The trim removed 6 bases at V and 1 base at J, leaving 10 bases unmatched. The CDR3 region has the DNA TGTGCCAGCAATCTGGTGGCGGGGGAATCCTACAATGAGCAGTTCTTC. Translating it yields CASNLVAGESYNEQFF.

V is TRBV19 and J is TRBJ1-5, with 7 bases matching TRBD1. J was trimmed by 2 bases and V by 7 bases; bases with no gene match: 8. Germline CDR1 LNHDA, CDR2 SQIVND (reference sequence). The CDR3 has 15 amino acids. The CDR3: CASTRNRGRNQPQHF. As DNA, the CDR3 is TGTGCCAGTACCCGAAACAGGGGCCGCAATCAGCCCCAGCATTTT.

This chain joins TRBV7-9 and TRBJ2-5; 14 bases match TRBD2. Trimming cost V 1 base and J 4 bases; bases outside gene matches: 8. Per germline, CDR1 SEHNR and CDR2 FQNEAQ (reference sequence). The CDR3 covers 18 residues. Here the CDR3 reads CASSLVRLAGGPRETQYF. The CDR3 DNA reads as TGTGCCAGCAGCTTAGTCCGACTAGCGGGGGGGCCCAGAGAGACCCAGTACTTC.

This clone was seen a single time. The chain employs TRBV6-1 and TRBJ1-5; D is possibly TRBD1 (6 bases). Germline assignment: CDR1 MNHNS and CDR2 SASEGT. The CDR3 has 16 residues. The germline V and J ends were trimmed by 1 base and 2 bases, with 12 bases remaining between them. The CDR3 region is CASSEGQARGNQPQHF. CDR3 DNA: TGTGCCAGCAGTGAAGGACAGGCCCGAGGCAATCAGCCCCAGCATTTT.

This CDR3 is CASSPGQGRTNEKLFF. The DNA for the CDR3 is TGTGCCAGCAGCCCGGGACAGGGACGAACTAATGAAAAACTGTTTTTT. V gene TRBV5-5 combines with J gene TRBJ1-4; 9 positions match TRBD1. The germline gives CDR1 SGHKS, CDR2 YYEKEE (reference sequence). J gave up 1 base and V 4 bases, and 5 bases lay outside the gene matches. This CDR3 is 16 amino acids long.

A single count supports this clone. J is TRBJ1-6 and V is TRBV6-5; D perhaps matches TRBD1 (6 bases). This CDR3 is 15 amino acids long. V was trimmed by 0 bases and J by 10 bases, leaving 13 bases between them. Germline CDR1 is MNHEY and CDR2 is SVGAGI. The CDR3 DNA follows: TGTGCCAGCAGTTACTCCAGACAGGTTGAGTCACCCCTCCACTTT. This translates into CASSYSRQVESPLHF.